This is a list of T cell receptor beta chains from one sample in a study of OX40 agonist ivuxolimab in advanced cancers. The table came from immunoSEQ multiplex PCR; TCRdb's copy has only in-frame clones and leaves some out. The repertoire holds 60,000 to 75,000 clones, with approximately 90% as singletons. This material consisted of CD4+ or CD8+ T cells sorted from blood, taken in a trial of the OX40 agonist ivuxolimab. These receptors all stem from an adult with an advanced solid tumor such as melanoma, head and neck, liver or kidney cancer. Both conserved end residues are part of each CDR3. The order of the fields is J gene, D gene, V gene, clone size, CDR3 DNA, CDR3 protein. D genes are given only for firm matches. Rows give clone size only sometimes, using once, few, many, or a class for an expanded clone.

j_gene: TRBJ2-6
d_gene: TRBD1
v_gene: TRBV5-1
abundance: NA
CDR3nt: TGCGCCAGCAGCTTGGGACAGGGGGCGCTTGTTGGGGCCAACGTCCTGACTTTC
CDR3aa: CASSLGQGALVGANVLTF

j_gene: TRBJ1-2
d_gene: TRBD1
v_gene: TRBV4-1
abundance: NA
CDR3nt: TGCGCCAGCAGCCAAGACCAGGACAGGGGGCAAGTCTATGGCTACACCTTC
CDR3aa: CASSQDQDRGQVYGYTF

j_gene: TRBJ1-1
d_gene: TRBD1
v_gene: TRBV6-5
abundance: NA
CDR3nt: TGTGCCAGCAGTCCCGGGACAGGCGGTGAAGCTTTCTTT
CDR3aa: CASSPGTGGEAFF

j_gene: TRBJ1-2
d_gene: NA
v_gene: TRBV11-2
abundance: NA
CDR3nt: TGTGCCAGCAGCTTAATGTCCGGGGCAGGCTACACCTTC
CDR3aa: CASSLMSGAGYTF

j_gene: TRBJ2-2
d_gene: NA
v_gene: TRBV19
abundance: NA
CDR3nt: TGTGCCAGTAGTATAGATTCTGTTAACACCGGGGAGCTGTTTTTT
CDR3aa: CASSIDSVNTGELFF

j_gene: TRBJ1-2
d_gene: NA
v_gene: TRBV7-2
abundance: NA
CDR3nt: TGTGCCAGCAGCTTAGGGTCCGAGGTTTTTTATGGCTACACCTTC
CDR3aa: CASSLGSEVFYGYTF

j_gene: TRBJ1-1
d_gene: NA
v_gene: TRBV6-1
abundance: NA
CDR3nt: TGTGCCAACCTTCAGGGTATAAAGACTGAAGCTTTCTTT
CDR3aa: CANLQGIKTEAFF

j_gene: TRBJ2-7
d_gene: NA
v_gene: TRBV10-2
abundance: NA
CDR3nt: TGCGCCAGCAGACTACAGGAATCTTCCTACGAGCAGTACTTC
CDR3aa: CASRLQESSYEQYF

j_gene: TRBJ1-2
d_gene: NA
v_gene: TRBV27
abundance: NA
CDR3nt: TGTGCCAGCAGTCGAGATGAGGGGGGCAACTATGGCTACACCTTC
CDR3aa: CASSRDEGGNYGYTF

j_gene: TRBJ1-5
d_gene: TRBD1
v_gene: TRBV6-1
abundance: once
CDR3nt: TGTGCCATTGCCGGGACAGGTATTCAGCCCCAGCATTTT
CDR3aa: CAIAGTGIQPQHF

j_gene: TRBJ2-1
d_gene: TRBD1
v_gene: TRBV6-6
abundance: NA
CDR3nt: TGTGCCAGCAGCCCCACAGGGGGCTCCTACAATGAGCAGTTCTTC
CDR3aa: CASSPTGGSYNEQFF

j_gene: TRBJ2-5
d_gene: NA
v_gene: TRBV5-1
abundance: NA
CDR3nt: TGCGCCAGCCAAATATCGGGCCAGTACCAAGAGACCCAGTACTTC
CDR3aa: CASQISGQYQETQYF

j_gene: TRBJ2-1
d_gene: TRBD2
v_gene: TRBV27
abundance: NA
CDR3nt: TGTGCCAGCAGGAGCGGGGGCCCTCCCAATGAGCAGTTCTTC
CDR3aa: CASRSGGPPNEQFF

j_gene: TRBJ1-1
d_gene: NA
v_gene: TRBV27
abundance: NA
CDR3nt: TGTGCCAGCAGGATGAACACTGAAGCTTTCTTT
CDR3aa: CASRMNTEAFF

j_gene: TRBJ2-7
d_gene: TRBD2
v_gene: TRBV10-3
abundance: NA
CDR3nt: TGTGCCATCAGTAAGGGACTAGCGGGTTCCTACGAGCAGTACTTC
CDR3aa: CAISKGLAGSYEQYF

j_gene: TRBJ2-3
d_gene: NA
v_gene: TRBV5-1
abundance: NA
CDR3nt: TGCGCCAGCAGCTTTTCGGGACCGCGCACAGATACGCAGTATTTT
CDR3aa: CASSFSGPRTDTQYF

j_gene: TRBJ2-3
d_gene: TRBD1
v_gene: TRBV19
abundance: NA
CDR3nt: TGTGCCAGTAGTATTAGACAGGGCGCAGATACGCAGTATTTT
CDR3aa: CASSIRQGADTQYF

j_gene: TRBJ2-7
d_gene: NA
v_gene: TRBV7-9
abundance: NA
CDR3nt: TGTGCCAGCAGCTTTTCGGGGCAAGGCTACGAGCAGTACTTC
CDR3aa: CASSFSGQGYEQYF

j_gene: TRBJ1-1
d_gene: NA
v_gene: TRBV19
abundance: NA
CDR3nt: TGTGCCAGTAAGATTAACAGGGAGGGCACTGAAGCTTTCTTT
CDR3aa: CASKINREGTEAFF

j_gene: TRBJ1-1
d_gene: NA
v_gene: TRBV5-4
abundance: NA
CDR3nt: TGTGCCAGCAGCTTGGAGGTCATGAACACTGAAGCTTTCTTT
CDR3aa: CASSLEVMNTEAFF

j_gene: TRBJ1-2
d_gene: NA
v_gene: TRBV19
abundance: NA
CDR3nt: TGTGCCAGTAGTATAGATCTAAGCGGCACCACAATGAAGTATGGCTACACCTTC
CDR3aa: CASSIDLSGTTMKYGYTF

j_gene: TRBJ1-4
d_gene: NA
v_gene: TRBV14
abundance: NA
CDR3nt: TGTGCCAGCAGTGGACAGCTGAATGAAAAACTGTTTTTT
CDR3aa: CASSGQLNEKLFF

j_gene: TRBJ2-7
d_gene: NA
v_gene: TRBV18
abundance: NA
CDR3nt: TGTGCCAGCTCACCCCCCGGCAGGGCAGACGAGCAGTACTTC
CDR3aa: CASSPPGRADEQYF

j_gene: TRBJ2-3
d_gene: TRBD2
v_gene: TRBV9
abundance: NA
CDR3nt: TGTGCCAGCAGCGGCGGGAGAAGGGGCACAGATACGCAGTATTTT
CDR3aa: CASSGGRRGTDTQYF